This T cell receptor (beta chain) was obtained from a study of T cells in Graves' hyperthyroidism and ophthalmopathy. This clonotype was counted at least ten times. Its target is not known. TCR beta CDR3 region amplification was performed from RNA transcripts. Primed by the HTBI set, a first-round RT-PCR was run on the TCR CDR3. TCRdb reprocessed the multiplex PCR reads via MiXCR and lists one record per CDR3 protein. The sample holds fewer than 700,000 distinct CDR3 sequences, about 15% seen once. Each ophthalmopathy patient scored at least 3 on the Clinical Activity Score and at least 4 on NOSPECS grade, with duration under 3 months. This CDR3 has 19 amino acids. CDR1 is MNHEY, CDR2 SVGEGT, per germline. The V segment lost 0 bases and the J segment 4 bases; nucleotides outside the gene matches: 9. Regarding the study as a whole: Most clonotypes expanded in the thyroid (above 0.001) were also present in blood. Ophthalmopathy, as predicted by the model, came a median 6.5 months after the prediction.

What was sequenced was blood. This TCR came from a young woman with Graves' ophthalmopathy. The J gene is TRBJ2-2, the V gene TRBV6-2 or TRBV6-3; 12 bases fit TRBD1. The CDR3 sequence: CASSYSRDRGPRLTGELFF. CDR3 nucleotide sequence: TGTGCCAGCAGTTACTCGCGGGACAGGGGGCCTAGGCTCACCGGGGAGCTGTTTTTT.